This TCR beta chain was sequenced in a study of identical twins. Findings and limits, study-wide: When twins shared out-of-frame alpha sequences, those sequences had excess low generation probability.

As concerns this clonotype: What it binds is not known.

With 3 bases clipped from V and 3 bases from J, the junction kept 1 base outside the gene matches. Germline loops: CDR1 LGHDT, CDR2 YNNKEL (reference sequence). This CDR3 comprises 16 residues. One entry per CDR3 protein, called by TCRdb with MiXCR from the 5' RACE reads. The sample gives some 690,000 distinct CDR3 sequences, approximately 22% of which show up once; about 4.5% is in the top ten. The same data also went into a second study, on T cells expressing NK-cell markers.

The chain has TRBV3-1 and TRBJ2-3; 15 bases fit TRBD2. The sample taken for sequencing was PBMCs. This receptor was obtained from a woman aged 18 to 35 in good health. The CDR3 nucleotides are TGTGCCAGCAGCCAGGGACTAGCGGGAGGAACAGATACGCAGTATTTT. Encoded protein: CASSQGLAGGTDTQYF.